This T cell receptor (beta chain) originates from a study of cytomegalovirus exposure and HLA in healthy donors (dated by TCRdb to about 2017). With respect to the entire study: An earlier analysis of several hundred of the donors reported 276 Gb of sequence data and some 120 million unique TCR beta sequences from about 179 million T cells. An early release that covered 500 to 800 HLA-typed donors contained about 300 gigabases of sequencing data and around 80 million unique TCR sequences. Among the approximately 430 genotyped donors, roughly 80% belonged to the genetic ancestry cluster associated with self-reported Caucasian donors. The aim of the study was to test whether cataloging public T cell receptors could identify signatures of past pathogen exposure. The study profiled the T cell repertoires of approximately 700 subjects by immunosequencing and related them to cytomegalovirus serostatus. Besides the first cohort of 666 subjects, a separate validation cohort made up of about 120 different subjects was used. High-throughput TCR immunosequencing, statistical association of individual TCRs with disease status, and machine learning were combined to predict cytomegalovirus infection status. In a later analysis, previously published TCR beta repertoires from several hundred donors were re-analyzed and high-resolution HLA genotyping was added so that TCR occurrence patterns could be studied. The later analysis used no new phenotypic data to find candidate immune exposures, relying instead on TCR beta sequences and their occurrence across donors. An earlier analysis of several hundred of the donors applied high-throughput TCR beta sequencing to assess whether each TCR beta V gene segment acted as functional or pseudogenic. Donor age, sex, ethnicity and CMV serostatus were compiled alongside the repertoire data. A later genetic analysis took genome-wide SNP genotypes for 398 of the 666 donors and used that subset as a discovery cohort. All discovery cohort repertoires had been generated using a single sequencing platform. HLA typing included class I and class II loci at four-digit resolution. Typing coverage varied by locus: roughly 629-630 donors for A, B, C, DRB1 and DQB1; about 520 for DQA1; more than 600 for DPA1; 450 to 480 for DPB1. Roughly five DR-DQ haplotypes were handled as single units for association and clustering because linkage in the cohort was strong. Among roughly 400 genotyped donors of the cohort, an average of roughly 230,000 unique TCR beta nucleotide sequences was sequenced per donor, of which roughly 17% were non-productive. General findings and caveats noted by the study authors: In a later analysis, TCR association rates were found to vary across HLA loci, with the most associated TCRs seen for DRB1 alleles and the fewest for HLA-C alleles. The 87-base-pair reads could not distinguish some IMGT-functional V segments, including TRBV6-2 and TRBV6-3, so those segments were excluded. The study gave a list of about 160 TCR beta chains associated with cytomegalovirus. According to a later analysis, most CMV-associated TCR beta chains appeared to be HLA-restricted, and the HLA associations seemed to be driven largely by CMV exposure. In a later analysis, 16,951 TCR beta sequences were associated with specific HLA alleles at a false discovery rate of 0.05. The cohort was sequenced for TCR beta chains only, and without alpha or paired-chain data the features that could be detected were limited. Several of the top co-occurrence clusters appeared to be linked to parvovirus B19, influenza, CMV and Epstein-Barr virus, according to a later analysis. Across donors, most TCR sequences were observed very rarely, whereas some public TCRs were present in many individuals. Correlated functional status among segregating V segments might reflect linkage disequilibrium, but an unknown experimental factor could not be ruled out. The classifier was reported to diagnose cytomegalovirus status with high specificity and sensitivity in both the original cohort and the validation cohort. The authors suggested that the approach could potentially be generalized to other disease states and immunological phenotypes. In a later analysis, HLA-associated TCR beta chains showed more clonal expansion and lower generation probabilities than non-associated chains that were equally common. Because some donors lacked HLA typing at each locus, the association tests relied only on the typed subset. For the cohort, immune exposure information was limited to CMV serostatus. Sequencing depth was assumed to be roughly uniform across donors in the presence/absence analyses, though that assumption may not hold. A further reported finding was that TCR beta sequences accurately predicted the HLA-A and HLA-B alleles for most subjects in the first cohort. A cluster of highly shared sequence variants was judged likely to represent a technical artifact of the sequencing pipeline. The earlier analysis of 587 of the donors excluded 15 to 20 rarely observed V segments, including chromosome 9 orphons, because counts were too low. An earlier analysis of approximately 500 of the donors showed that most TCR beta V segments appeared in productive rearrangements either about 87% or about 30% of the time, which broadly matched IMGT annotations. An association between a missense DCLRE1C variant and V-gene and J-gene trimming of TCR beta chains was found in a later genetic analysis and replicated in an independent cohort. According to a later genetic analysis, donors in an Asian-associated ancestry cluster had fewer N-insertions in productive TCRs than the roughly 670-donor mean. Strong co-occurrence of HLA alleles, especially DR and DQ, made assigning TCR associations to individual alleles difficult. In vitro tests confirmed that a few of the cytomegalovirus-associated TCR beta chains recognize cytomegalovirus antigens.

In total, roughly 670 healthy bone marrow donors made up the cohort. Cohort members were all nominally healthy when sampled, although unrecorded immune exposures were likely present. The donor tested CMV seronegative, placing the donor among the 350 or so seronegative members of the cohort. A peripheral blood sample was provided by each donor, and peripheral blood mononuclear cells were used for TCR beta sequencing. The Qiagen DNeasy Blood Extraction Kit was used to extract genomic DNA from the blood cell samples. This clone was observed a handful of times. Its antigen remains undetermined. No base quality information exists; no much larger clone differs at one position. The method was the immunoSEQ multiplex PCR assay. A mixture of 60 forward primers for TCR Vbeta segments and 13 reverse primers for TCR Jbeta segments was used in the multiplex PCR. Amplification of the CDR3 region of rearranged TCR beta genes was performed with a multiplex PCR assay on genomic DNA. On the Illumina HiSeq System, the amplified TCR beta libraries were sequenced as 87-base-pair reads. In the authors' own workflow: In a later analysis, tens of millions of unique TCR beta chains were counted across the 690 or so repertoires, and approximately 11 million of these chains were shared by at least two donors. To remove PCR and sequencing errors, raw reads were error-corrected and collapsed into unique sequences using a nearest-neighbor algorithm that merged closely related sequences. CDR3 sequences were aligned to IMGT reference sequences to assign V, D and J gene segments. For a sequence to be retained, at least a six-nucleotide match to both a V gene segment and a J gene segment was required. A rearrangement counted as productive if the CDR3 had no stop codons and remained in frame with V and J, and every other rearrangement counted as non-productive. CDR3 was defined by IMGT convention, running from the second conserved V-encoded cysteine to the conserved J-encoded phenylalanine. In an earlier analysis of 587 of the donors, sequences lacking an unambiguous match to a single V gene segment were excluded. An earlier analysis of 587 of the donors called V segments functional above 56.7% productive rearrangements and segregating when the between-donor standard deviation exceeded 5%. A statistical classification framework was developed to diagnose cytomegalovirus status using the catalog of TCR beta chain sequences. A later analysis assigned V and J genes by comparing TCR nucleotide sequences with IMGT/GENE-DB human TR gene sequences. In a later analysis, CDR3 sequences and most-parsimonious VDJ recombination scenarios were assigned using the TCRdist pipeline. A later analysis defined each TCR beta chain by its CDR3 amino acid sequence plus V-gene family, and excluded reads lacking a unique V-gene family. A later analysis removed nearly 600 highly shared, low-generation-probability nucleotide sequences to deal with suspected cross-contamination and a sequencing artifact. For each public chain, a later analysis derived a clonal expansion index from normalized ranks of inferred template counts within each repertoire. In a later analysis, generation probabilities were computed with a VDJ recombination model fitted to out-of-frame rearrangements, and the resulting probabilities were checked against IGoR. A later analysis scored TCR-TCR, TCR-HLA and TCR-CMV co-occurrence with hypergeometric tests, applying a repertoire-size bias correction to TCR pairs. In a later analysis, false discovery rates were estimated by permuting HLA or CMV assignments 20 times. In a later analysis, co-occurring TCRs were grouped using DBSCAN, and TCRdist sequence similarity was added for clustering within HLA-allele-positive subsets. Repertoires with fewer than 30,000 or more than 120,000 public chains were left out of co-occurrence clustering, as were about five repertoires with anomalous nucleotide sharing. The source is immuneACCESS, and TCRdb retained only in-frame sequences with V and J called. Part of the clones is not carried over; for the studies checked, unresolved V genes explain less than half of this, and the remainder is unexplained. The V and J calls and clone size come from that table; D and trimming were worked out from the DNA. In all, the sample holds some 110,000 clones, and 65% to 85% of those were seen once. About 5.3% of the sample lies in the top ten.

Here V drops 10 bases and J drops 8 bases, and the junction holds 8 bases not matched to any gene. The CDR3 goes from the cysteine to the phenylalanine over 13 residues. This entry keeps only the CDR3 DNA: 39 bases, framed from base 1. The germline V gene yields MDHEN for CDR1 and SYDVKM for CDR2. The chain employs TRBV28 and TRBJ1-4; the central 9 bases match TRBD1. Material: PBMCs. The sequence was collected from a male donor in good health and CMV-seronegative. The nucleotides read TGTGCCACTAAGGACAGGGGATCCGAAAAACTGTTTTTT. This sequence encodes CATKDRGSEKLFF.